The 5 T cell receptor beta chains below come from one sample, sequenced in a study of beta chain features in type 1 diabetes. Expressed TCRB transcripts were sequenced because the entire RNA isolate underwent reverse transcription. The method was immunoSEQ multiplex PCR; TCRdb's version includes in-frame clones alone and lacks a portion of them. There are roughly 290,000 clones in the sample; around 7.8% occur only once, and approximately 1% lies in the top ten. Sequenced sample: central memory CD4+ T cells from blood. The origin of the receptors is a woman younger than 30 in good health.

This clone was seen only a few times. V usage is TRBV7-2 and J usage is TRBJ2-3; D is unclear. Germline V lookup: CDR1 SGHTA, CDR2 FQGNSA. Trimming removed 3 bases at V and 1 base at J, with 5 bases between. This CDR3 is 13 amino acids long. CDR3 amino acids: CASSFRGTDTQYF. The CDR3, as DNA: TGTGCCAGCAGCTTTAGGGGCACAGATACGCAGTATTTT.

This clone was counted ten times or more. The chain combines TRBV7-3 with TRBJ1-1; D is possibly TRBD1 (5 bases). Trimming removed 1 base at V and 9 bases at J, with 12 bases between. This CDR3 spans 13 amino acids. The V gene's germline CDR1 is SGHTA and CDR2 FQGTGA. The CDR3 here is CASSLRAGTKAFF. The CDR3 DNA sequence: TGTGCCAGCAGCTTAAGGGCAGGGACGAAAGCTTTCTTT.

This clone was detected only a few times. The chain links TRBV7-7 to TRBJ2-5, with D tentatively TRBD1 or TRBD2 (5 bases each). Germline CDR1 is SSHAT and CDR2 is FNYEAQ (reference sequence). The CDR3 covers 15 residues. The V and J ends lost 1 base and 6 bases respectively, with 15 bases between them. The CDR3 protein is CASSLGWDPRQTQYF. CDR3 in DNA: TGTGCCAGCAGCTTAGGTTGGGACCCCAGGCAGACCCAGTACTTC.

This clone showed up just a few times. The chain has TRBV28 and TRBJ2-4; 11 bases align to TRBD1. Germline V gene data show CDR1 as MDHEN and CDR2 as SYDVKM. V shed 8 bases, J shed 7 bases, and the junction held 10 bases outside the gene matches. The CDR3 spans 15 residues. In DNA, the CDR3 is TGTGCCAGCCTCCGGGACAGGGGGTCGGCGAACATTCAGTACTTC. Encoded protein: CASLRDRGSANIQYF.

CDR3 sequence: CATRDYAPGSQYF. The CDR3 DNA reads as TGTGCCACACGGGACTATGCGCCGGGATCCCAGTACTTC. The V and J genes are TRBV6-5 and TRBJ2-5, with 7 bases lining up with TRBD2. The CDR3 is made up of 13 amino acids. J was trimmed by 9 bases and V by 10 bases; bases with no gene match: 14. The germline CDR1 and CDR2 sequences are MNHEY and SVGAGI.